This T cell receptor (beta chain) is from a study of OX40 agonist ivuxolimab in advanced cancers. Study-level information: Patients were dosed intravenously with ivuxolimab at 0.01 to 10 mg/kg every 2 weeks. Three patients, one with hepatocellular carcinoma and two with cutaneous melanoma, achieved partial responses. Study-level results: The study observed clonal expansion of CD4+ and CD8+ blood T cells by week 6 at 0.1 to 3.0 mg/kg.

Of note for this clone: Its specificity is unknown.

Profiling relied on immunoSEQ multiplex PCR, and the TCRdb table lists in-frame clones only, not all of them. This table holds about 84,000 clones, about 85% found once. CDR3 length: 15 residues. The J segment lost 4 bases and the V segment lost 4 bases, leaving 9 bases of the junction unmatched. CDR1 and CDR2 from the germline V gene are SGHTA and FQGTGA. The source of this sequence is an adult with an advanced solid tumor such as melanoma, head and neck, liver or kidney cancer. Sequencing was performed on CD4+ or CD8+ T cells sorted from blood, taken in a trial of the OX40 agonist ivuxolimab. J is TRBJ2-5 and V is TRBV7-3; 7 nucleotides match TRBD2. CDR3 region: CASSSFGGNLETQYF. The DNA of the CDR3 is TGTGCCAGCAGCTCTTTCGGGGGGAACCTAGAGACCCAGTACTTC.